A single T cell receptor beta chain is shown here with its context. In the original analysis: The assay estimated nucleated cells by amplifying reference gene primers. Only in-frame clones appear in the TCRdb table, and some are missing; sequencing was by immunoSEQ multiplex PCR. V, J and clone size were drawn from that table, and D and trimming were deduced from the DNA. The table lists roughly 340,000 clones, about nine tenths of them singletons. The data are from a study of blood T cell repertoires in COVID-19. Study-wide background: Donors in the United States, Italy and Spain gave samples during acute or convalescent COVID-19. From T cells, B-cell-depleted T cells, or PBMCs came the material, which was cDNA or gDNA.

CDR1 is SGHTA and CDR2 is FQGNSA in the germline V gene. V shed 2 bases and J shed 7 bases, with 15 bases lying between them. This CDR3 contains 15 residues. This TCR came from a woman in her seventies with COVID-19, enrolled during active disease. This chain joins TRBV7-2 and TRBJ2-1; the D gene is possibly TRBD2 (7 bases). The sample consisted of peripheral blood. The CDR3 is CASSLRGGQGNEQFF. CDR3 coding DNA: TGTGCCAGCAGCTTAAGGGGGGGGCAAGGGAATGAGCAGTTCTTC.